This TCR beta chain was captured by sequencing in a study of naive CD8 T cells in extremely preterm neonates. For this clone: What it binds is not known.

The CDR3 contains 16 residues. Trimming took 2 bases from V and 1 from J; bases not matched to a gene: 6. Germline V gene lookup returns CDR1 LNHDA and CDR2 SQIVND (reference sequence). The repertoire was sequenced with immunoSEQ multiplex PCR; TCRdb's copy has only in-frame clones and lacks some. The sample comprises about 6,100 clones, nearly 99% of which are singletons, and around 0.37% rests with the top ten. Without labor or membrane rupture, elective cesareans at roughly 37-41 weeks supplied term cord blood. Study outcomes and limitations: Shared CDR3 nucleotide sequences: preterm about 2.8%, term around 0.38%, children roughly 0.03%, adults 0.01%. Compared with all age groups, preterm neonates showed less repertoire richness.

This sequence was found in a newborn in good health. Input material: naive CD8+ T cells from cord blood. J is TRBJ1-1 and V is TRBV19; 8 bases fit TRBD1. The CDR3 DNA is TGTGCCAGTAGTATAACGGGGACAGGTTGGAACACTGAAGCTTTCTTT. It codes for CASSITGTGWNTEAFF.